These T cell receptor beta chains were read from a single sample in a study of beta chain features in type 1 diabetes. Here immunoSEQ multiplex PCR was the method, and the copy in TCRdb shows in-frame clones only, minus some. The sample lists around 250,000 clones; 14% were seen once. The sample comprised naive CD4+ T cells from blood. Receptors were obtained from a man aged 30 to 39 with type 1 diabetes. Both conserved end residues are part of each CDR3. A D gene is named only where the DNA matches it firmly. Some rows mark clone size as missing; the rest say once, few, many or name a class of expanded clone.

clone_size: -; j_call: TRBJ2-5; v_call: TRBV6-6; d_call: TRBD2; cdr3_nt: TGTGCCAGCACCAAGGCCCTAGCGGGATTGGAGACCCAGTACTTC; cdr3_aa: CASTKALAGLETQYF
clone_size: -; j_call: TRBJ2-3; v_call: TRBV5-1; d_call: TRBD1; cdr3_nt: TGCGCCAGCAGCCCGGGACAGTTAGATACGCAGTATTTT; cdr3_aa: CASSPGQLDTQYF
clone_size: -; j_call: TRBJ2-7; v_call: TRBV5-4; d_call: -; cdr3_nt: TGTGCCAGCAGCCTAGACCGCTACGAGCAGTACTTC; cdr3_aa: CASSLDRYEQYF
clone_size: few; j_call: TRBJ1-2; v_call: TRBV15; d_call: TRBD1; cdr3_nt: TGTGCCACCAGCAGAGATATCGGGACAGGGGTTGCTGGCTACACCTTC; cdr3_aa: CATSRDIGTGVAGYTF
clone_size: -; j_call: TRBJ2-1; v_call: TRBV5-6; d_call: TRBD2; cdr3_nt: TGTGCCAGCAGCTGGGGACTAGCGAGAAACAATGAGCAGTTCTTC; cdr3_aa: CASSWGLARNNEQFF
clone_size: -; j_call: TRBJ1-1; v_call: TRBV6-6; d_call: -; cdr3_nt: TGTGCCAGCAGCTCGGGGGGGAACACTGAAGCTTTCTTT; cdr3_aa: CASSSGGNTEAFF
clone_size: few; j_call: TRBJ2-1; v_call: TRBV9; d_call: TRBD1; cdr3_nt: TGTGCCAGCAGCGGCGACGGGACAGGGTTTTTCGATGAGCAGTTCTTC; cdr3_aa: CASSGDGTGFFDEQFF
clone_size: -; j_call: TRBJ2-1; v_call: TRBV6-5; d_call: -; cdr3_nt: TGTGCCAGCAGTTACCGGCGGGAAGGCAATGAGCAGTTCTTC; cdr3_aa: CASSYRREGNEQFF
clone_size: few; j_call: TRBJ2-3; v_call: TRBV6-5; d_call: -; cdr3_nt: TGTGCCAGCAGTTCGACGGGACTTAGCACAGATACGCAGTATTTT; cdr3_aa: CASSSTGLSTDTQYF
clone_size: few; j_call: TRBJ2-1; v_call: TRBV21-1; d_call: -; cdr3_nt: TGTGCCAGCAGCAAACTGGTGAGAGATAAGCAGTTCTTC; cdr3_aa: CASSKLVRDKQFF
clone_size: few; j_call: TRBJ2-7; v_call: TRBV29-1; d_call: -; cdr3_nt: TGCAGCGGACCCGCCCGGAGGAGCACCTACGAGCAGTACTTC; cdr3_aa: CSGPARRSTYEQYF
clone_size: -; j_call: TRBJ2-3; v_call: TRBV29-1; d_call: TRBD1; cdr3_nt: TGCAGCGTTGATTTGATGGGACAGAGCACAGATACGCAGTATTTT; cdr3_aa: CSVDLMGQSTDTQYF
clone_size: -; j_call: TRBJ2-3; v_call: TRBV4-3; d_call: TRBD2; cdr3_nt: TGCGCCAGCAGCCTTTTTCCCCCTAGCGGGATAGAGTATACGCAGTATTTT; cdr3_aa: CASSLFPPSGIEYTQYF
clone_size: -; j_call: TRBJ2-7; v_call: TRBV7-2; d_call: TRBD2; cdr3_nt: TGTGCCAGCAGCTTAGTGTCGGCGGGGGGGGCCTACGAGCAGTACTTC; cdr3_aa: CASSLVSAGGAYEQYF
clone_size: few; j_call: TRBJ2-2; v_call: TRBV15; d_call: -; cdr3_nt: TGTGCCACCAGCAGAGATCGGCAGGTCCCCGGGGAGCTGTTTTTT; cdr3_aa: CATSRDRQVPGELFF